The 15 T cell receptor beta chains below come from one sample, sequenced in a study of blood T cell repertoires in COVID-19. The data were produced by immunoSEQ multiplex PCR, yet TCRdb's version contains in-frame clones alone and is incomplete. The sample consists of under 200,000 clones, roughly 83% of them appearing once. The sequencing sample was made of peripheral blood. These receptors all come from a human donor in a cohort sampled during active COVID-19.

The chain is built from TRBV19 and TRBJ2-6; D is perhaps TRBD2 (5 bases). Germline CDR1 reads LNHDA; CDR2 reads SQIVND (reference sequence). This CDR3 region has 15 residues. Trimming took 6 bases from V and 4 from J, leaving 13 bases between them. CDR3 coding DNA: TGTGCCAGTAGGCTCCGCGGGTTGGGGGCCAACGTCCTGACTTTC. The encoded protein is CASRLRGLGANVLTF. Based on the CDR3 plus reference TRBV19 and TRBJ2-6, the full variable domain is DGGITQSPKYLFRKEGQNVTLSCEQNLNHDAMYWYRQDPGQGLRLIYYSQIVNDFQKGDIAEGYSVSREKKESFPLTVTSAQKNPTAFYLCASRLRGLGANVLTFGAGSRLTVL.

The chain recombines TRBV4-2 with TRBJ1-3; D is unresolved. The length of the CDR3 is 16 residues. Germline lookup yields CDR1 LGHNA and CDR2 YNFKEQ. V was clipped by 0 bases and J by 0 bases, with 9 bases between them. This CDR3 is CASSQEGSRSGNTIYF. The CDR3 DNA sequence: TGTGCCAGCAGCCAAGAGGGCAGCCGCTCTGGAAACACCATATATTTT.

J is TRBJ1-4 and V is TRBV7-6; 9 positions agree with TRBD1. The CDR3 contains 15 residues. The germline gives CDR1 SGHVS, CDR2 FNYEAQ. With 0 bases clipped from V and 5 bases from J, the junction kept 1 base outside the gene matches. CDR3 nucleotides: TGTGCCAGCAGCTTAGCCGGGACAGGGAATGAAAAACTGTTTTTT. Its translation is CASSLAGTGNEKLFF.

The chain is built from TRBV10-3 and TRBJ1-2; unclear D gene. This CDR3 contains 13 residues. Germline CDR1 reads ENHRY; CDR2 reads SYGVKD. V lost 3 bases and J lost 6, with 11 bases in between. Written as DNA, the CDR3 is TGTGCCATCAGTGATAATGGGGAGAATGGCTACACCTTC. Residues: CAISDNGENGYTF.

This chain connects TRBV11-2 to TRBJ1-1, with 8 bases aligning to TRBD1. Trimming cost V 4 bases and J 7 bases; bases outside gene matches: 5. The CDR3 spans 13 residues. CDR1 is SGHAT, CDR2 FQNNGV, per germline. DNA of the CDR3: TGTGCCAGCAGCTCACAGGGGGTCGGTGAAGCTTTCTTT. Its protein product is CASSSQGVGEAFF.

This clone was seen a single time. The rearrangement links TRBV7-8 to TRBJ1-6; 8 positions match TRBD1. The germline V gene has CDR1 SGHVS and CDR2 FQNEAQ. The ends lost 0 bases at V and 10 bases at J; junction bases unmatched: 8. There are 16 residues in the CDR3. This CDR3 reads CASSLASGQGSSPLHF. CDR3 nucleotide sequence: TGTGCCAGCAGCTTAGCGTCCGGACAGGGAAGCTCACCCCTCCACTTT.

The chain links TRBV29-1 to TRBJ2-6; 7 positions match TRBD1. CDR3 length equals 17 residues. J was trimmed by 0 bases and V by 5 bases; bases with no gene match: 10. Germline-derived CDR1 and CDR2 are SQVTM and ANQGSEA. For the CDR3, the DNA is TGCAGCGTTTCCGGACAGGAGTTCCTCTCTGGGGCCAACGTCCTGACTTTC. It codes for CSVSGQEFLSGANVLTF.

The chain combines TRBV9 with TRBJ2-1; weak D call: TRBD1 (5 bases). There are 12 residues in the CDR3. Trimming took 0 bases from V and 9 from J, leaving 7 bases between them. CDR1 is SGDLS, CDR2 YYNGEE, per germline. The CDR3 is CASSVGGGEQFF. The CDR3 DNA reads TGTGCCAGCAGCGTAGGGGGCGGTGAGCAGTTCTTC.

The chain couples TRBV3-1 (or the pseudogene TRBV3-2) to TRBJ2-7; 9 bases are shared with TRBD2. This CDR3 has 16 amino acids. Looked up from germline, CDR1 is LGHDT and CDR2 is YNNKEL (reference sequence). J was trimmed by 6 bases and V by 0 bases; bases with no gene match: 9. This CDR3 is CASSQDLTGLAPEQYF. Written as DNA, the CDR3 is TGTGCCAGCAGCCAAGATCTAACGGGACTAGCACCCGAGCAGTACTTC.

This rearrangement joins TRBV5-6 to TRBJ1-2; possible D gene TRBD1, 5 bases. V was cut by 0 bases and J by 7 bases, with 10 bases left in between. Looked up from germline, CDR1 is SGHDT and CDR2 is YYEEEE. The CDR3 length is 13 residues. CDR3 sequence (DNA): TGTGCCAGCAGCTTGGGGGCAGGGTTTGGCTACACCTTC. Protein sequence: CASSLGAGFGYTF.

CDR3 sequence: CASSDETGYEQYF. The CDR3 coding sequence is TGTGCCAGCAGCGACGAGACAGGCTACGAGCAGTACTTC. The chain is built from TRBV4-2 and TRBJ2-7; TRBD1 might be the D (6 bases). The CDR3 covers 13 residues. Germline V gene data show CDR1 as LGHNA and CDR2 as YNFKEQ. The V and J ends lost 5 bases and 3 bases respectively, with 11 bases between them.

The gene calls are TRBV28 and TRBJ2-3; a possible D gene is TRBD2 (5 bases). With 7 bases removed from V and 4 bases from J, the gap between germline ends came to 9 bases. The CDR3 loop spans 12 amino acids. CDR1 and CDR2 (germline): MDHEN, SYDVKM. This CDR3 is CASNSDADTQYF. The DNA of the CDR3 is TGTGCCAGCAATAGCGATGCAGATACGCAGTATTTT.

In DNA form, the CDR3 reads TGCGCCAGCAGCCAAGACCAGGGGCGGACAGGGCTGGAAAAACTGTTTTTT. Its protein product is CASSQDQGRTGLEKLFF. J is TRBJ1-4 and V is TRBV4-1, with 8 positions matching TRBD1. The V and J ends lost 0 bases and 8 bases, in that order; junction bases with no gene match: 11. This CDR3 is built from 17 residues. Germline lookup yields CDR1 MGHRA and CDR2 YSYEKL.

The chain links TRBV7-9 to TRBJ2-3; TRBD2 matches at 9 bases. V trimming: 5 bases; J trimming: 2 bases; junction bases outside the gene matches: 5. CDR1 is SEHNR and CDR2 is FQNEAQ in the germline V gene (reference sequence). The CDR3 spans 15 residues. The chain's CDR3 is CASSPGTSPTDTQYF. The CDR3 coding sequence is TGTGCCAGCAGCCCCGGGACTAGCCCCACAGATACGCAGTATTTT.

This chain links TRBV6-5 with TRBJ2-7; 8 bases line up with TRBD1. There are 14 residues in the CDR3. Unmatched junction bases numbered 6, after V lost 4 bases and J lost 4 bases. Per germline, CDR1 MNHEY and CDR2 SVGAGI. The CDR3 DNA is TGTGCCAGCAGTTCGGACAGGGTGTTTTACGAGCAGTACTTC. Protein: CASSSDRVFYEQYF.